The clone carrying this T cell receptor beta chain was picked up a small number of times. Its specificity is unknown. Isolated RNA was reverse transcribed into cDNA used as the sequencing template. TCRdb keeps only in-frame clones here, not all; method: immunoSEQ multiplex PCR. There are under 350,000 clones in the sample; 55% to 70% occur only once, and approximately 1.8% lies in the top ten. Regarding treatment: oral pan-JAK inhibitor, 5-10 mg twice daily. This sample stems from a study of CD8+ T cells in alopecia areata. Study details: Tofacitinib lasted 6 to 18 months, then 6 months off drug.

Germline CDR1 reads MNHEY; CDR2 reads SVGAGI. V lost 5 bases to trimming and J lost 11 bases; unmatched junction nucleotides: 8. This CDR3 comprises 12 residues. Study-level points and caveats: Mice gave a clearer picture of TCR sharing than patients did, possibly for HLA-related reasons.

The clonotype was recovered from a human donor with alopecia areata. The specimen was CD4+ T cells sorted from blood, collected at week 24, from a patient treated with tofacitinib. The chain is built from TRBV6-5 and TRBJ2-7, with 8 bases matching TRBD1. The CDR3 DNA sequence: TGTGCCAGCAGTAGCGATACGACAGGGGAGTACTTC. Its translation: CASSSDTTGEYF.